The rows below give T cell receptor beta chains drawn from one sample of a study of T cells in Graves' hyperthyroidism and ophthalmopathy. MiXCR, applied by TCRdb to the multiplex PCR reads, yields one record per CDR3 protein. The table has 540,000 or so distinct CDR3 sequences, about half seen once. The sequenced material came from peripheral blood or thyroid tissue (not recorded which). These receptors all come from an adult woman with Graves' disease, either hyperthyroidism or ophthalmopathy (not recorded which). The CDR3 runs from the conserved cysteine through the conserved F or W. D genes are given only for firm matches.

V gene: TRBV2
CDR3 length: 14
J gene: TRBJ1-1
D gene: NA
CDR3 protein: CASSAQAMNTEAFF

V gene: TRBV29-1
CDR3 length: 13
J gene: TRBJ1-2
D gene: TRBD1
CDR3 protein: CSAEGGDDYGYTF

V gene: TRBV6-1
CDR3 length: 15
J gene: TRBJ2-7
D gene: TRBD2
CDR3 protein: CASSEAWEGPYEQYF

V gene: TRBV2
CDR3 length: 13
J gene: TRBJ1-5
D gene: NA
CDR3 protein: CASSTRGLQPQHF

V gene: TRBV3-1
CDR3 length: 13
J gene: TRBJ2-7
D gene: NA
CDR3 protein: CASSQETLAAQYF

V gene: TRBV15
CDR3 length: 18
J gene: TRBJ1-2
D gene: TRBD1
CDR3 protein: CATSSARDSPGGAYGYTF

V gene: TRBV20-1
CDR3 length: 14
J gene: TRBJ1-5
D gene: TRBD1
CDR3 protein: CSARGGFSFQPQHF

V gene: TRBV4-1
CDR3 length: 17
J gene: TRBJ2-7
D gene: TRBD2
CDR3 protein: CASSRGLAGRGDYEQYF

V gene: TRBV25-1
CDR3 length: 13
J gene: TRBJ1-2
D gene: NA
CDR3 protein: CASSGTDPLGYTF

V gene: TRBV7-2
CDR3 length: 15
J gene: TRBJ1-5
D gene: NA
CDR3 protein: CASSLGGLGVQPQHF

V gene: TRBV6-5
CDR3 length: 16
J gene: TRBJ2-7
D gene: TRBD2
CDR3 protein: CASSPPGLAGVGEQYF

V gene: TRBV10-3
CDR3 length: 14
J gene: TRBJ1-2
D gene: NA
CDR3 protein: CAISDTPRYYGYTF

V gene: TRBV5-4
CDR3 length: 13
J gene: TRBJ2-7
D gene: NA
CDR3 protein: CASSPVSAYEQYF

V gene: TRBV28
CDR3 length: 15
J gene: TRBJ1-1
D gene: TRBD1
CDR3 protein: CASSLNHRGQIRAFF

V gene: TRBV14
CDR3 length: 12
J gene: TRBJ2-2
D gene: NA
CDR3 protein: CASSLEWVELFF

V gene: TRBV10-3
CDR3 length: 12
J gene: TRBJ2-5
D gene: NA
CDR3 protein: CATRAVQETQYF

V gene: TRBV7-6
CDR3 length: 15
J gene: TRBJ2-5
D gene: NA
CDR3 protein: CASSLDWQGHETQYF

V gene: TRBV12-3/TRBV12-4
CDR3 length: 17
J gene: TRBJ2-6
D gene: NA
CDR3 protein: CASRYSILSSGANVLTF

V gene: TRBV7-9
CDR3 length: 12
J gene: TRBJ1-1
D gene: NA
CDR3 protein: CASSSGTSGAFF

V gene: TRBV6-5
CDR3 length: 16
J gene: TRBJ1-4
D gene: TRBD1
CDR3 protein: CASSPLPGQGNEKLFF

V gene: TRBV5-1
CDR3 length: 15
J gene: TRBJ2-1
D gene: TRBD2
CDR3 protein: CASSSTGTSGNEQFF

V gene: TRBV6-6
CDR3 length: 13
J gene: TRBJ2-5
D gene: NA
CDR3 protein: CASSNDLQETQYF

V gene: TRBV7-2
CDR3 length: 13
J gene: TRBJ2-7
D gene: TRBD2
CDR3 protein: CASSYLAGGEQYF

V gene: TRBV7-2
CDR3 length: 15
J gene: TRBJ1-4
D gene: NA
CDR3 protein: CASSLIGATNEKLFF

V gene: TRBV28
CDR3 length: 16
J gene: TRBJ1-2
D gene: TRBD1
CDR3 protein: CASSPTLEGQAEGYTF

V gene: TRBV7-2
CDR3 length: 15
J gene: TRBJ1-5
D gene: NA
CDR3 protein: CASSLRPGWGAAQHF

V gene: TRBV5-1
CDR3 length: 16
J gene: TRBJ2-5
D gene: NA
CDR3 protein: CASSLQQGTMAGTQYF

V gene: TRBV5-6
CDR3 length: 16
J gene: TRBJ1-1
D gene: TRBD1
CDR3 protein: CASSSSGTEKFTEAFF

V gene: TRBV28
CDR3 length: 14
J gene: TRBJ2-7
D gene: NA
CDR3 protein: CASSLRNRIREQYF

V gene: TRBV27
CDR3 length: 13
J gene: TRBJ2-7
D gene: NA
CDR3 protein: CASRRPLTYEQYF

V gene: TRBV12-3/TRBV12-4
CDR3 length: 11
J gene: TRBJ1-5
D gene: NA
CDR3 protein: CASSLGGVQHF

V gene: TRBV20-1
CDR3 length: 14
J gene: TRBJ2-7
D gene: TRBD1
CDR3 protein: CSARGPGQTYEQYF

V gene: TRBV27
CDR3 length: 13
J gene: TRBJ2-2
D gene: NA
CDR3 protein: CASTRTVAGELFF

V gene: TRBV15
CDR3 length: 14
J gene: TRBJ2-7
D gene: TRBD1
CDR3 protein: CATSRDRVSYEQYF

V gene: TRBV19
CDR3 length: 14
J gene: TRBJ2-6
D gene: TRBD1
CDR3 protein: CASSIDTGVRTEAF

V gene: TRBV6-5
CDR3 length: 13
J gene: TRBJ1-6
D gene: NA
CDR3 protein: CASSGGRNSPLHF

V gene: TRBV7-6
CDR3 length: 13
J gene: TRBJ2-5
D gene: NA
CDR3 protein: CASSRAFGETQYF

V gene: TRBV5-5
CDR3 length: 14
J gene: TRBJ2-7
D gene: TRBD2
CDR3 protein: CASSRLAGGYEQYF

V gene: TRBV10-3
CDR3 length: 19
J gene: TRBJ2-6
D gene: TRBD2
CDR3 protein: CAISELRAGVPSGANVLTF

V gene: TRBV7-9
CDR3 length: 14
J gene: TRBJ2-5
D gene: NA
CDR3 protein: CASSLRSWKETQYF

V gene: TRBV7-9
CDR3 length: 15
J gene: TRBJ1-1
D gene: TRBD1
CDR3 protein: CASSQVGDRRAEAFF

V gene: TRBV10-1
CDR3 length: 13
J gene: TRBJ2-5
D gene: TRBD2
CDR3 protein: CASRASGEETQYF

V gene: TRBV19
CDR3 length: 14
J gene: TRBJ2-6
D gene: NA
CDR3 protein: CASSMKGVANVLTF

V gene: TRBV11-2
CDR3 length: 14
J gene: TRBJ1-1
D gene: TRBD1
CDR3 protein: CASSAYGTGGEAFF

V gene: TRBV29-1
CDR3 length: 13
J gene: TRBJ1-2
D gene: TRBD1
CDR3 protein: CSVGGRDRLDYTF

V gene: TRBV15
CDR3 length: 11
J gene: TRBJ2-5
D gene: NA
CDR3 protein: CATSSRETQYF

V gene: TRBV7-9
CDR3 length: 12
J gene: TRBJ1-4
D gene: NA
CDR3 protein: CASSTRDEKLFF

V gene: TRBV2
CDR3 length: 16
J gene: TRBJ1-6
D gene: TRBD1
CDR3 protein: CASRALTGMTNSPLHF

V gene: TRBV28
CDR3 length: 15
J gene: TRBJ1-4
D gene: NA
CDR3 protein: CASSFRRGSISELFF

V gene: TRBV10-3
CDR3 length: 13
J gene: TRBJ1-1
D gene: NA
CDR3 protein: CAVSGRMNTEAFF

V gene: TRBV10-3
CDR3 length: 14
J gene: TRBJ2-7
D gene: TRBD1
CDR3 protein: CASRSGQGTYEQYF

V gene: TRBV12-3/TRBV12-4
CDR3 length: 14
J gene: TRBJ2-2
D gene: NA
CDR3 protein: CASSLRVNTGELFF

V gene: TRBV7-2
CDR3 length: 14
J gene: TRBJ2-5
D gene: NA
CDR3 protein: CASSLPGPQETQYF

V gene: TRBV7-9
CDR3 length: 16
J gene: TRBJ2-2
D gene: TRBD2
CDR3 protein: CAMNGRSESNTGELFF

V gene: TRBV7-2
CDR3 length: 15
J gene: TRBJ2-7
D gene: TRBD2
CDR3 protein: CASSPWGGSSYEQYF